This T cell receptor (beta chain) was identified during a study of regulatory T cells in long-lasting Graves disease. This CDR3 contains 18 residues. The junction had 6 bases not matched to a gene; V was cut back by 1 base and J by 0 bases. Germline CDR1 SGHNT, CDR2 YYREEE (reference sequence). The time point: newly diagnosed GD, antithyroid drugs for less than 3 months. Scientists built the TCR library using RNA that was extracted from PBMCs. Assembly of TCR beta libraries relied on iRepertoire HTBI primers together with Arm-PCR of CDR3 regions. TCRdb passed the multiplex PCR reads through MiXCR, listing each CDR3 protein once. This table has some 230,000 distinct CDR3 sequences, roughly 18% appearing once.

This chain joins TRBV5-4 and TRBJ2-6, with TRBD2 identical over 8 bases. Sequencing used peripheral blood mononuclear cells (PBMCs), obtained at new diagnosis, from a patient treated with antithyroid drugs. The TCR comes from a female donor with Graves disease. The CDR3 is CASSLLGLVGSGANVLTF. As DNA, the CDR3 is TGTGCCAGCAGCTTGTTGGGACTAGTAGGCTCTGGGGCCAACGTCCTGACTTTC.